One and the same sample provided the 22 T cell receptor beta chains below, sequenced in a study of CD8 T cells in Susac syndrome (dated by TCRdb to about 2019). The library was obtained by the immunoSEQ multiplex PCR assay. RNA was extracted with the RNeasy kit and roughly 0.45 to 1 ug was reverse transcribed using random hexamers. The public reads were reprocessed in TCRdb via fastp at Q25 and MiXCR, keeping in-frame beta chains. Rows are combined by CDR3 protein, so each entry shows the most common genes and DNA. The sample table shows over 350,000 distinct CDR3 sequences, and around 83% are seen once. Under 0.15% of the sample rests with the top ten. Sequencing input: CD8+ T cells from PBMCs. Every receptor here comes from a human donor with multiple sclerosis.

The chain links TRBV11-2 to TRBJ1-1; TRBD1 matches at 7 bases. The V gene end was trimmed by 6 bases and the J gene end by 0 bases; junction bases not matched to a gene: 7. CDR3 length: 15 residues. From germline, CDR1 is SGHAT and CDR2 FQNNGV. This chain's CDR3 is CASSPRGHMNTEAFF. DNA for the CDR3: TGTGCCAGCAGTCCAAGGGGGCACATGAACACTGAAGCTTTCTTT.

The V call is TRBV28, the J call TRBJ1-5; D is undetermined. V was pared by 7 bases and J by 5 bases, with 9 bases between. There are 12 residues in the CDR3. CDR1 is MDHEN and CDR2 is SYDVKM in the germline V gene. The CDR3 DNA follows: TGTGCCAGCACCCCAGACCATCAGCCCCAGCATTTT. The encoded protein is CASTPDHQPQHF.

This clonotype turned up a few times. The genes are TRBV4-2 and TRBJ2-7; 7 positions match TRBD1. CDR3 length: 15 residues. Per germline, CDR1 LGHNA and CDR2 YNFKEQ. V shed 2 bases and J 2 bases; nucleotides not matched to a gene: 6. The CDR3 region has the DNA TGTGCCAGCAGCCAACTAACAGGGGACCCCTACGAGCAGTACTTC. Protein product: CASSQLTGDPYEQYF.

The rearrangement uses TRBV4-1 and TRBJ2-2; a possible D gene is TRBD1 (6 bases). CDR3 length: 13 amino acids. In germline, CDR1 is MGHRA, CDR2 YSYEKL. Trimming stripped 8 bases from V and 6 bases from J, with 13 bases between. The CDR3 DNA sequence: TGCGCCAGCGGTACAGGGCGGGCCGGGGAGCTGTTTTTT. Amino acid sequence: CASGTGRAGELFF.

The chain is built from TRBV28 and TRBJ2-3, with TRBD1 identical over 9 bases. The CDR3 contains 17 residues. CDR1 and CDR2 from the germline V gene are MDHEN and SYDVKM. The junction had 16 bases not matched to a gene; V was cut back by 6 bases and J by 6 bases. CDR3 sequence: CASSTRGDRAIMDTQYF. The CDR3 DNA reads TGTGCCAGCAGCACTCGGGGGGACAGGGCTATCATGGATACGCAGTATTTT.

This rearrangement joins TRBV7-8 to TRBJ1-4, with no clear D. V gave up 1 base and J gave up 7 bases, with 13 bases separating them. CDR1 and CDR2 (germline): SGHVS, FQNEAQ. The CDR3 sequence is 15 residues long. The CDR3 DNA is TGTGCCAGCAGCTTAGAATCGGTATCCACTGAAAAACTGTTTTTT. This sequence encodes CASSLESVSTEKLFF. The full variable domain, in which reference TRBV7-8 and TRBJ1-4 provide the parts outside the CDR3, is GAGVSQSPRYKVAKRGQDVALRCDPISGHVSLFWYQQALGQGPEFLTYFQNEAQLDKSGLPSDRFFAERPEGSVSTLKIQRTQQEDSAVYLCASSLESVSTEKLFFGSGTQLSVL.

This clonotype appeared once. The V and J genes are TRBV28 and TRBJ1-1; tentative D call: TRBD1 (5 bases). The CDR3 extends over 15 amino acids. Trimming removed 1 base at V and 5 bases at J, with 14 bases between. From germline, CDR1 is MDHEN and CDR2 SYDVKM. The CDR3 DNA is TGTGCCAGCAGTTTATTAGGGGATCCTGGGACTGAAGCTTTCTTT. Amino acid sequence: CASSLLGDPGTEAFF. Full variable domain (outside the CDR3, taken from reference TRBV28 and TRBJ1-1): DVKVTQSSRYLVKRTGEKVFLECVQDMDHENMFWYRQDPGLGLRLIYFSYDVKMKEKGDIPEGYSVSREKKERFSLILESASTNQTSMYLCASSLLGDPGTEAFFGQGTRLTVV.

DNA of the CDR3: TGCGCCAGCAGCCAAGTAAGCGGGGGTGAGAATGAGCAGTTCTTC. It encodes CASSQVSGGENEQFF. The chain links TRBV4-1 to TRBJ2-1; 8 bases fit TRBD2. J lost 7 bases, V lost 1 base, and 6 bases had no gene match. The CDR3 is 15 residues long. Germline CDR1 and CDR2: MGHRA and YSYEKL.

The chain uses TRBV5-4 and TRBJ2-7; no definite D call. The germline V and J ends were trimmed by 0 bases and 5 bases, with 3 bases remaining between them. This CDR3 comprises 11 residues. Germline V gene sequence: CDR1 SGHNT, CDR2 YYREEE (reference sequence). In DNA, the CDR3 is TGTGCCAGCAGCTTGGATAACGAGCAGTACTTC. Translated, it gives CASSLDNEQYF.

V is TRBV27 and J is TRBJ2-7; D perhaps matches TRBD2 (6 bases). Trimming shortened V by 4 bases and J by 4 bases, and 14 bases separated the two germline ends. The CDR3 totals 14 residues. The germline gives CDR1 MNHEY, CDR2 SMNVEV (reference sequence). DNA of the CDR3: TGTGCCAGCAGTTCCTGGGGGGTTCAGTACGAGCAGTACTTC. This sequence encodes CASSSWGVQYEQYF.

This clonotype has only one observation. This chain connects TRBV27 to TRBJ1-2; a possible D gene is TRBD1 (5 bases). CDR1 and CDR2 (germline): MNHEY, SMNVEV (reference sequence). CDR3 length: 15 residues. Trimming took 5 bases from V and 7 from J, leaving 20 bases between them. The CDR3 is CASSNWGGDYTGYTF. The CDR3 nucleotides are TGTGCCAGCAGTAACTGGGGAGGGGACTATACTGGCTACACCTTC.

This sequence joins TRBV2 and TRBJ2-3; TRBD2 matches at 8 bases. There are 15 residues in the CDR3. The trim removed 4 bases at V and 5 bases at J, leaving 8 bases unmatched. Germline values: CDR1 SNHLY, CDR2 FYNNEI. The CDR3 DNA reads TGTGCCAGCAGTGGGGGACTAGATGCGGAAGATACGCAGTATTTT. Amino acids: CASSGGLDAEDTQYF.

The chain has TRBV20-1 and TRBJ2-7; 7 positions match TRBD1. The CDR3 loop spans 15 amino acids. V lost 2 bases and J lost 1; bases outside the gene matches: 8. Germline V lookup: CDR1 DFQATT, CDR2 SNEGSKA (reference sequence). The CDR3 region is CSARNDREWSYEQYF. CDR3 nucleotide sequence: TGCAGTGCTAGAAATGACAGGGAGTGGTCCTACGAGCAGTACTTC.

Here the CDR3 reads CASRTRDRVYEQYF. In nucleotides, the CDR3 is TGTGCCAGCCGTACCCGGGACAGGGTCTACGAGCAGTACTTC. The gene calls are TRBV27 and TRBJ2-7, with 9 bases identical to TRBD1. The J segment lost 3 bases and the V segment lost 8 bases, leaving 8 bases of the junction unmatched. The germline V gene has CDR1 MNHEY and CDR2 SMNVEV (reference sequence). This CDR3 has 14 residues.

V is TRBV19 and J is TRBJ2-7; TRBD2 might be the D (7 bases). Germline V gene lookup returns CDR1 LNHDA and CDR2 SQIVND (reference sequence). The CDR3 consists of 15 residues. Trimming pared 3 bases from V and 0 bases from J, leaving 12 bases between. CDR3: CASSIEGGGSYEQYF. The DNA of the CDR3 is TGTGCCAGTAGTATCGAGGGGGGGGGCTCCTACGAGCAGTACTTC.

The CDR3 DNA reads TGTGCCAGCAGTTTATCCGGAGGGCAGGGCGTGGAGTTCTTC. Its translation is CASSLSGGQGVEFF. This chain uses TRBV27 with TRBJ2-1; tentatively, D is TRBD2 (6 bases). Trimming took 0 bases from V and 14 from J, leaving 17 bases between them. There are 14 residues in the CDR3. Germline V lookup: CDR1 MNHEY, CDR2 SMNVEV (reference sequence).

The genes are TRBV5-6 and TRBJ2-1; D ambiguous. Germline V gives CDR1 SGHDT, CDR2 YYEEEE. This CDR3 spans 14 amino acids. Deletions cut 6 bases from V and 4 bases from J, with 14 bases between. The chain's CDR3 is CASTPAVSYNEQFF. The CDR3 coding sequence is TGTGCCAGCACCCCGGCCGTAAGTTACAATGAGCAGTTCTTC.

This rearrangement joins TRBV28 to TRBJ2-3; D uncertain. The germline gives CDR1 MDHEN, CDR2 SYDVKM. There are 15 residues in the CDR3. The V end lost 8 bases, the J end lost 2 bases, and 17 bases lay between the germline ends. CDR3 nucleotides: TGTGCCAGCGCTGTTTCTAACCCAAACACAGATACGCAGTATTTT. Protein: CASAVSNPNTDTQYF. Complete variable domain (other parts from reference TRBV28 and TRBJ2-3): DVKVTQSSRYLVKRTGEKVFLECVQDMDHENMFWYRQDPGLGLRLIYFSYDVKMKEKGDIPEGYSVSREKKERFSLILESASTNQTSMYLCASAVSNPNTDTQYFGPGTRLTVL.

The CDR3 nucleotides read TGTGCCAGCAGCTTGGAGAACAGGGGGCTGGAAGAGACCCAGTACTTC. It yields the protein CASSLENRGLEETQYF. V and J are TRBV5-6 and TRBJ2-5, with 9 bases fitting TRBD1. CDR1 is SGHDT and CDR2 is YYEEEE in the germline V gene. The CDR3 is made up of 16 amino acids. The V gene end was trimmed by 0 bases and the J gene end by 3 bases; junction bases not matched to a gene: 6.

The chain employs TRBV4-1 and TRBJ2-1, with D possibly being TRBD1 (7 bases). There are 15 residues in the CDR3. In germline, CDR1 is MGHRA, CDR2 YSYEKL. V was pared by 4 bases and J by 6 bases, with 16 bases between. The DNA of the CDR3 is TGCGCCAGCAGCCTTCGGGGGCAGGGGGTCAATGAGCAGTTCTTC. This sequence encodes CASSLRGQGVNEQFF.

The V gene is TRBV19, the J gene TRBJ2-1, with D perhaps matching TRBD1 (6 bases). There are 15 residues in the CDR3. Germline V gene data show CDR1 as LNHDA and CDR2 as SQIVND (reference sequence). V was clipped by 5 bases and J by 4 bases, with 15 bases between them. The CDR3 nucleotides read TGTGCCAGTAGTCAGACCGGGACATCTTACAATGAGCAGTTCTTC. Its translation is CASSQTGTSYNEQFF.

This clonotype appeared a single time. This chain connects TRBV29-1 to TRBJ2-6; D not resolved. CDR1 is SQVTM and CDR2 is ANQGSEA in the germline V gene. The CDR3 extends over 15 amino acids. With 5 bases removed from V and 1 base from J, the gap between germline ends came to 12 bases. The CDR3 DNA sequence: TGCAGCGTTCGGTGGATGGGGTCTGGGGCCAACGTCCTGACTTTC. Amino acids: CSVRWMGSGANVLTF. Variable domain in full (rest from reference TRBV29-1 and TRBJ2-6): SAVISQKPSRDICQRGTSLTIQCQVDSQVTMMFWYRQQPGQSLTLIATANQGSEATYESGFVIDKFPISRPNLTFSTLTVSNMSPEDSSIYLCSVRWMGSGANVLTFGAGSRLTVL.